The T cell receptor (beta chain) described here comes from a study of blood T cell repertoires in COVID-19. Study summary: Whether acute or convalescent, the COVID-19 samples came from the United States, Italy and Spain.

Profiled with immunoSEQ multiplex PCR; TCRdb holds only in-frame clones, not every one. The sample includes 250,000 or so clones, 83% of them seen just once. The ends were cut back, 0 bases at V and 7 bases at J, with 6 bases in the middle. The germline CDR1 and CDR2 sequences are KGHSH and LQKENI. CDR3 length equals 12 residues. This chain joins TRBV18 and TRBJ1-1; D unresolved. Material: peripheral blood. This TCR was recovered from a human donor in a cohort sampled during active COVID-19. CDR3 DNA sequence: TGTGCCAGCTCACCACCGGAGGGTGAAGCTTTCTTT. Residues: CASSPPEGEAFF.